This TCR beta chain derives from a study of blood T cell repertoires in COVID-19. Study-level information: The cDNA or gDNA used as material had been derived from T cells, B-cell-depleted T cells, or PBMCs.

Original processing notes: Amplification from reference gene primers served as the basis for estimated nucleated cell counts. The method was immunoSEQ multiplex PCR; TCRdb's version includes in-frame clones alone and lacks a portion of them. V and J calls and clone size come straight from that table; D and trimming were deduced from the DNA. The sample includes about 35,000 clones, around 90% of them seen just once. The CDR3 has 13 residues. Trimming at V came to 10 bases and at J to 3 bases, leaving 3 bases not matched to a gene. Germline CDR1 LNHDA, CDR2 SQIVND (reference sequence). The gene calls are TRBV19 and TRBJ1-5; 10 nucleotides align to TRBD1. Specimen: peripheral blood. The TCR sequence derives from a human donor in a cohort sampled during active COVID-19. This CDR3 is CATRQGANQPQHF. CDR3 DNA sequence: TGTGCCACTAGACAGGGGGCCAATCAGCCCCAGCATTTT.